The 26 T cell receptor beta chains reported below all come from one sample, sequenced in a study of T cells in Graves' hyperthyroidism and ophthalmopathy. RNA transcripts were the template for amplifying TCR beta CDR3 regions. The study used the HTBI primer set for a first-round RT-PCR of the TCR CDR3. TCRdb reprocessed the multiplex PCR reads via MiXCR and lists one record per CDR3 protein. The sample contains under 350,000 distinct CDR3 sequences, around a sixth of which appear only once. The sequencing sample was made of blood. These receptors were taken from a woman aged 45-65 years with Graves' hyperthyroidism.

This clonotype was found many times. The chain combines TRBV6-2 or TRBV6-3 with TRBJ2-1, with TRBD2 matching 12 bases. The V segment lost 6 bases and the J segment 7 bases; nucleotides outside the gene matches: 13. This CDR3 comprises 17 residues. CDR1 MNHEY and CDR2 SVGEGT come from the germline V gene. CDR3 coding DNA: TGTGCCAGCAGAACTATAGCCGGACTAGCGGGAATTAATGAGCAGTTCTTC. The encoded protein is CASRTIAGLAGINEQFF.

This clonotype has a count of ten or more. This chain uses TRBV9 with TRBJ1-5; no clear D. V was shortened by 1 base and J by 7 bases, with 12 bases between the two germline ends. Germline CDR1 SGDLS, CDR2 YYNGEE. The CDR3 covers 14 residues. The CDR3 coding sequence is TGTGCCAGCAGCGTAAGTCCCGGAGGACAGCCCCAGCATTTT. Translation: CASSVSPGGQPQHF.

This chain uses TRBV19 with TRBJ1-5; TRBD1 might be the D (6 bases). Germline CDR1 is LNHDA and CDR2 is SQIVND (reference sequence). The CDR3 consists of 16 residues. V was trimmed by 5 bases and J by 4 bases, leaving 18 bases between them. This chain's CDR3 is CASSPEYGTRNQPQHF. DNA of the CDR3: TGTGCCAGTAGTCCAGAGTATGGGACAAGGAATCAGCCCCAGCATTTT.

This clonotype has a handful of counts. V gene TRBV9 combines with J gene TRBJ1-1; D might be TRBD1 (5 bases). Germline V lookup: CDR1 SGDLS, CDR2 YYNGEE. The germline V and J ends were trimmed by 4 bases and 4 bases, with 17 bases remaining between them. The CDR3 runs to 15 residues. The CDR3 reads CASSIAAGPGTEAFF. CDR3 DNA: TGTGCCAGCAGCATTGCCGCAGGGCCGGGCACTGAAGCTTTCTTT.

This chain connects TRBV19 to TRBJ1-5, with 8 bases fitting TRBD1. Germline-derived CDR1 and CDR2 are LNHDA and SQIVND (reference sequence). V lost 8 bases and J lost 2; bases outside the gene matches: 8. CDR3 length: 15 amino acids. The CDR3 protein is CASLETGAGNQPQHF. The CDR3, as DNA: TGTGCCAGTTTAGAGACAGGGGCAGGCAATCAGCCCCAGCATTTT.

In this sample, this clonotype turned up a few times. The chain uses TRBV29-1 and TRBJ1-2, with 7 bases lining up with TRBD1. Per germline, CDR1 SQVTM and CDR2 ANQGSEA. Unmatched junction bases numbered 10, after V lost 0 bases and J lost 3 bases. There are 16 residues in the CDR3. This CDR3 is CSVEDRRQGVDYGYTF. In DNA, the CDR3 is TGCAGCGTTGAAGATAGGAGGCAGGGGGTAGACTATGGCTACACCTTC.

As DNA, the CDR3 is TGCGCCAGCAGCTTGGGGCGCCAGGGGCGCGGGACTGAAGCTTTCTTT. Translated: CASSLGRQGRGTEAFF. The V and J genes are TRBV5-1 and TRBJ1-1; D may be TRBD1 (6 bases). Deletions cut 0 bases from V and 5 bases from J, with 17 bases between. CDR3 size: 16 residues. Germline V gene data show CDR1 as SGHRS and CDR2 as YFSETQ. Filled out from reference TRBV5-1 and TRBJ1-1, the complete variable domain reads KAGVTQTPRYLIKTRGQQVTLSCSPISGHRSVSWYQQTPGQGLQFLFEYFSETQRNKGNFPGRFSGRQFSNSRSEMNVSTLELGDSALYLCASSLGRQGRGTEAFFGQGTRLTVV.

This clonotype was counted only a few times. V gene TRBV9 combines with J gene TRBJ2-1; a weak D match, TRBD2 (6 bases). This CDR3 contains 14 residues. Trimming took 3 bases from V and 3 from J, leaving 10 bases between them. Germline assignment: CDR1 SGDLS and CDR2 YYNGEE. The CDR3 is CASSARDFYNEQFF. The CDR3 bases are TGTGCCAGCAGCGCCCGGGACTTCTACAATGAGCAGTTCTTC.

CDR3 loop: CASSPDRNEQYF. The CDR3 DNA sequence: TGTGCCAGCAGCCCGGACAGGAACGAGCAGTACTTC. The chain employs TRBV7-9 and TRBJ2-7; 7 nucleotides align to TRBD1. The V and J ends lost 5 bases and 5 bases, in that order; junction bases with no gene match: 3. The CDR3 sequence is 12 residues long. Germline V gene lookup returns CDR1 SEHNR and CDR2 FQNEAQ (reference sequence).

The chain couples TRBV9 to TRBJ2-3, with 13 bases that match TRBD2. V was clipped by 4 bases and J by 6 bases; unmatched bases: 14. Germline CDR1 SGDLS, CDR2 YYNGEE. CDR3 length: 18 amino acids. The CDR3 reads CASSSPILAGGPRDTQYF. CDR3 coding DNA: TGTGCCAGCAGCTCCCCCATACTAGCGGGGGGGCCAAGGGATACGCAGTATTTT.

As DNA, the CDR3 is TGTGCCAGCAGCTTGTCAGGGACAGGGATAACCTACGAGCAGTACTTC. Amino acid sequence: CASSLSGTGITYEQYF. The J gene is TRBJ2-7, the V gene TRBV5-5; 9 bases agree with TRBD1. The germline CDR1 and CDR2 sequences are SGHKS and YYEKEE (reference sequence). The CDR3 runs 16 residues. Losses at the gene ends were 1 base for V and 2 bases for J; bases not matched to a gene: 7.

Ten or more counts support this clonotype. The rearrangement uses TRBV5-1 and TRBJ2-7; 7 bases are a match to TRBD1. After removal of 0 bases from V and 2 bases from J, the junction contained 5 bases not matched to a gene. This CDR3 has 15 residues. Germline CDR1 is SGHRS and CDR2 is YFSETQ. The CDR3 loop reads CASSLEQGPTYEQYF. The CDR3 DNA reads TGCGCCAGCAGCTTGGAACAGGGGCCGACCTACGAGCAGTACTTC.

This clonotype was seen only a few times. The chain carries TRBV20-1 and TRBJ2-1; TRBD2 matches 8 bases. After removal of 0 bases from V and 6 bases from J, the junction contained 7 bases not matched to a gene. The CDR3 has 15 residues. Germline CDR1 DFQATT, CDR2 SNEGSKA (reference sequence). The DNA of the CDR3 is TGCAGTGCTAGAGATCTCGGGGGGGATTTCAATGAGCAGTTCTTC. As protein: CSARDLGGDFNEQFF.

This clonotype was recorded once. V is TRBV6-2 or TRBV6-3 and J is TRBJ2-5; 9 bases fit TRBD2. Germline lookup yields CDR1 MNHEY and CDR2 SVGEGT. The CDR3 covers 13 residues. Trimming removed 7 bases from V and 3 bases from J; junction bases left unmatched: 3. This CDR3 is CASKTSGEETQYF. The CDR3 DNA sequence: TGTGCCAGCAAGACTAGCGGAGAAGAGACCCAGTACTTC.

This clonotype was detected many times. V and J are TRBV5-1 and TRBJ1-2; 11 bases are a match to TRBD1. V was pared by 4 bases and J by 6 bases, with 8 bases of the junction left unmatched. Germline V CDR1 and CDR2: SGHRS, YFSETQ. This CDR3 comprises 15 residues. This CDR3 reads CASSPPGQGVHGYTF. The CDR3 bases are TGCGCCAGCAGCCCTCCGGGACAGGGGGTACATGGCTACACCTTC.

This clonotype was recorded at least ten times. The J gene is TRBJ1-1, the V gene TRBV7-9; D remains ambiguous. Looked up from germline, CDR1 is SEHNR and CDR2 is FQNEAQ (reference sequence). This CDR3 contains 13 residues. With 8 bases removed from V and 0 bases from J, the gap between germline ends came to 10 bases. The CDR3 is CASGPNLNTEAFF. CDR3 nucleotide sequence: TGTGCCAGCGGACCCAACCTGAACACTGAAGCTTTCTTT.

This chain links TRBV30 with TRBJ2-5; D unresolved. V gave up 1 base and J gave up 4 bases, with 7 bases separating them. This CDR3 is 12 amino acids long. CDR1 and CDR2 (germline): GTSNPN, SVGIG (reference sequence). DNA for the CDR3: TGTGCCTGGAGTGGAGGTGGAGAGACCCAGTACTTC. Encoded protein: CAWSGGGETQYF.

DNA of the CDR3: TGTGCCAGCAGTTACCAGGGGGCGCGTGGGGAGACCCAGTACTTC. Translation: CASSYQGARGETQYF. This rearrangement joins TRBV6-5 to TRBJ2-5, with TRBD1 identical over 8 bases. The V and J ends lost 2 bases and 5 bases, in that order; junction bases with no gene match: 7. The CDR3 is 15 amino acids. CDR1 and CDR2 from the germline V gene are MNHEY and SVGAGI.

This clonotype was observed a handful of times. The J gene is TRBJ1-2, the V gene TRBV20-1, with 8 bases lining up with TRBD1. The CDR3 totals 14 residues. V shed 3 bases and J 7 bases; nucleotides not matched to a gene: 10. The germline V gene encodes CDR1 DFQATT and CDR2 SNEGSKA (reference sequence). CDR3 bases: TGCAGTGCTAGTACCGGGACAGGCGGGGGTGGCTACACCTTC. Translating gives CSASTGTGGGGYTF.

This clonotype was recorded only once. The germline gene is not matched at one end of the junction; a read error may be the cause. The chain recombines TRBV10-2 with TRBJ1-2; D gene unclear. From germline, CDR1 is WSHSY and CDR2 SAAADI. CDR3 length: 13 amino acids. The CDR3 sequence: CASSESGSYGYAF. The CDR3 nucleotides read TGCGCCAGCAGTGAGTCTGGCAGCTATGGCTACGCCTTC.

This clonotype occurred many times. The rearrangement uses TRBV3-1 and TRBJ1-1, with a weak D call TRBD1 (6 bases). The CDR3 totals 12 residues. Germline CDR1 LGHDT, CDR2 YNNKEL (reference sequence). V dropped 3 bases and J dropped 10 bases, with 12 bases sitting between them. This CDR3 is CASSQRTDRAFF. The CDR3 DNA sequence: TGTGCCAGCAGCCAGCGAACGGACAGAGCTTTCTTT.

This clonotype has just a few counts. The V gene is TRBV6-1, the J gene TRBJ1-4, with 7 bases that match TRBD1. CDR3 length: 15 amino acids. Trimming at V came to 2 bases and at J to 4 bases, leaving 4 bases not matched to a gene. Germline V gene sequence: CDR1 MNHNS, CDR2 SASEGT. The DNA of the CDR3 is TGTGCCAGCAGTGAATTAGCAGGGGGTAATGAAAAACTGTTTTTT. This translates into CASSELAGGNEKLFF.

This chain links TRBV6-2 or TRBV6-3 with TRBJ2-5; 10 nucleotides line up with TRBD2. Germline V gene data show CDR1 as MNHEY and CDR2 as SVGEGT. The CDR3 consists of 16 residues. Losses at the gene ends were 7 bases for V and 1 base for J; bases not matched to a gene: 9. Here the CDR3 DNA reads TGTGCCAGCATCCGAGGACTAGCGGACAGCCAAGAGACCCAGTACTTC. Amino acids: CASIRGLADSQETQYF.

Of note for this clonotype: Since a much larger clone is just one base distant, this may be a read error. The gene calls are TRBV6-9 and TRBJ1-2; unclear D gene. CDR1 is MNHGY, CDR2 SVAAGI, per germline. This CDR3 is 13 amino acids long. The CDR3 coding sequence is TGTGCCAGCAGTTACGCATCGATGGTTGGCCACACCTTC. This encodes CASSYASMVGHTF.

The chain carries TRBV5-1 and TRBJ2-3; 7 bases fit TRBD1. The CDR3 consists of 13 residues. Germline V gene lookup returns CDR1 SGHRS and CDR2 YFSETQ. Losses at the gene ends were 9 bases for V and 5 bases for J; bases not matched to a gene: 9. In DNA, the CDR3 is TGCGCCACCAGACAGGGAGTAGGAGATACGCAGTATTTT. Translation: CATRQGVGDTQYF.

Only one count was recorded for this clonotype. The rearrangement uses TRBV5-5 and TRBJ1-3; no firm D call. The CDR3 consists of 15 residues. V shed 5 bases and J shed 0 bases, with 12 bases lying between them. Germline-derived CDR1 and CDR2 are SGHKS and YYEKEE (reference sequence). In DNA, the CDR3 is TGTGCCAGCAGTTCGGACGGGAACTCTGGAAACACCATATATTTT. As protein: CASSSDGNSGNTIYF.